The source of this T cell receptor beta chain is a study of T cell responses to AZD1222 COVID-19 vaccine. General observations from the study: Repertoire sampling was restricted to post-peak T cell response timepoints.

This clone turned up a few times. Its specificity is unknown. Libraries were prepared by immunoSEQ multiplex PCR; TCRdb keeps only in-frame clonotypes and omits some of them. Among some 110,000 clones listed, about 92% were seen once. The CDR3 covers 14 residues. CDR1 is MNHNY, CDR2 SVGAGI, per germline (reference sequence). The ends lost 5 bases at V and 5 bases at J; junction bases unmatched: 6. Pooled together were second doses at about 4 or about 12 weeks. This sequence joins TRBV6-6 and TRBJ1-5, with TRBD1 matching 7 bases. This TCR came from an adult who received the AZD1222 COVID-19 vaccine. Sample: peripheral blood, taken 28 days after the second AZD1222 dose. CDR3 sequence reads: CASSNLDRDQPQHF. The CDR3 DNA is TGTGCCAGCAGTAACCTCGACAGGGATCAGCCCCAGCATTTT.